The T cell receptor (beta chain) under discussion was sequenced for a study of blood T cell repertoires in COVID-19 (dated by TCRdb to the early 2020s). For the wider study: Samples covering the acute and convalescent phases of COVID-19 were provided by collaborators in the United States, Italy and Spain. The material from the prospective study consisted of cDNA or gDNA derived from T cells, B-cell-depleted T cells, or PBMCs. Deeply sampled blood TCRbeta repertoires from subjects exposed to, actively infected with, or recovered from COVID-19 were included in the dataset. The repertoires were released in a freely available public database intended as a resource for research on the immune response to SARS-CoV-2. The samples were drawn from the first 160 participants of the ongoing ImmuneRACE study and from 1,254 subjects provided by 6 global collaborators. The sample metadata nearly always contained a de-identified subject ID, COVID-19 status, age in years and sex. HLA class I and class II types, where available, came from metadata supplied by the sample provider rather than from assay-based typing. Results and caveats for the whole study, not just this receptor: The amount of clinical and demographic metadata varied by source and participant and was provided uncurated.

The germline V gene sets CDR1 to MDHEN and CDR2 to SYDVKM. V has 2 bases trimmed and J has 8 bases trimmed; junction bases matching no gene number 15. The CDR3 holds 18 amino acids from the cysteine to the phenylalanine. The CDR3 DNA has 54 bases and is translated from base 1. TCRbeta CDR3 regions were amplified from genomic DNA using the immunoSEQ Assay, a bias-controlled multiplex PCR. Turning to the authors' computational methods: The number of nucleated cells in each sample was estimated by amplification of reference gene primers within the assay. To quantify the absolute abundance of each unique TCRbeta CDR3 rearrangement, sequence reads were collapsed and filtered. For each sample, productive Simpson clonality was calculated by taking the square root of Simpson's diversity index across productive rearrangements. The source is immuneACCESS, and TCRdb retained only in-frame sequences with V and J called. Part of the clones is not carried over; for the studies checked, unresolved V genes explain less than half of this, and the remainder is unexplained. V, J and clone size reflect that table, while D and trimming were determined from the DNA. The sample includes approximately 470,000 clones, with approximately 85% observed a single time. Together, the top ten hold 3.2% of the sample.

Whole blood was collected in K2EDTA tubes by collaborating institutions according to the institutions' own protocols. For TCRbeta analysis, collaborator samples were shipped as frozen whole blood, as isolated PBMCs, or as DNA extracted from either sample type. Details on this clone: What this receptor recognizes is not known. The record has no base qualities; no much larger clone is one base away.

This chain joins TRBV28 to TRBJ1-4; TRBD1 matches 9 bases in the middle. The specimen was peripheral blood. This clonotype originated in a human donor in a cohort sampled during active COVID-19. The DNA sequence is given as TGTGCCAGCAGTTTAGCGGGGCGCGGGACAGGGTATTGGGAAAAACTGTTTTTT. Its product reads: CASSLAGRGTGYWEKLFF.